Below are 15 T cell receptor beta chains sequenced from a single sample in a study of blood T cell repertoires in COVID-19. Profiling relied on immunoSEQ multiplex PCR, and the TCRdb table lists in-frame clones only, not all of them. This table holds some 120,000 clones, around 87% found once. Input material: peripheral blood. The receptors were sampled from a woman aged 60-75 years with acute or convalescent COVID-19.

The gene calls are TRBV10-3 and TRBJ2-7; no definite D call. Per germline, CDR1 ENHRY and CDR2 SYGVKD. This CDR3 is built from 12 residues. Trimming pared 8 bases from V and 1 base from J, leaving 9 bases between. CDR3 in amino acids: CAIAGDSYEQYF. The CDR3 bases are TGTGCCATCGCCGGTGATTCCTACGAGCAGTACTTC.

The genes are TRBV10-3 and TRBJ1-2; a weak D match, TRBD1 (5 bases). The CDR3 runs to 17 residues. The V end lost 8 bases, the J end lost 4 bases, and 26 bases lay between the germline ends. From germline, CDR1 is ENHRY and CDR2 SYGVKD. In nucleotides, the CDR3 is TGTGCCATCCGAAACCCGGGAGGCAGGGATATCCTCTATGGCTACACCTTC. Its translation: CAIRNPGGRDILYGYTF.

The CDR3: CASSPGLAGSLPQYF. CDR3 bases: TGTGCCAGCAGTCCCGGACTAGCGGGCAGTCTCCCGCAGTACTTC. The genes are TRBV28 and TRBJ2-7; TRBD2 matches at 11 bases. There are 15 residues in the CDR3. CDR1 is MDHEN and CDR2 is SYDVKM in the germline V gene. Trimming cost V 5 bases and J 9 bases; bases outside gene matches: 12.

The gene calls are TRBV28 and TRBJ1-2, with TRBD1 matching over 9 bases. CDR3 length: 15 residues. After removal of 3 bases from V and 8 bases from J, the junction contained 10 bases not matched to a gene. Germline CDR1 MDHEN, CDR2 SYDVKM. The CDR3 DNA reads TGTGCCAGCAGTTTCCTCACAGGGGGCATTGAAGGCTACACCTTC. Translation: CASSFLTGGIEGYTF.

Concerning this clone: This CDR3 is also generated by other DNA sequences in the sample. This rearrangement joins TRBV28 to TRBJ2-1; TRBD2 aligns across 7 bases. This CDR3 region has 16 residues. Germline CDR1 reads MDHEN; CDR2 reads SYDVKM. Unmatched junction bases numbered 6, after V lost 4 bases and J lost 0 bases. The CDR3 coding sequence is TGTGCCAGCAGTTCGAGCGGGGCTAGCTCCTACAATGAGCAGTTCTTC. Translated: CASSSSGASSYNEQFF.

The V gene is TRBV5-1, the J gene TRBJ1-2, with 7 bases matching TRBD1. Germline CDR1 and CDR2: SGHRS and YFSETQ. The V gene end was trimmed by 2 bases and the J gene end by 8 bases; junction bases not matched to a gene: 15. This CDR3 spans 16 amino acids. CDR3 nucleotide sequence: TGCGCCAGCAGCTTAGCCAGATTACAGGGGAGAGGGGGCTACACCTTC. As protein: CASSLARLQGRGGYTF.

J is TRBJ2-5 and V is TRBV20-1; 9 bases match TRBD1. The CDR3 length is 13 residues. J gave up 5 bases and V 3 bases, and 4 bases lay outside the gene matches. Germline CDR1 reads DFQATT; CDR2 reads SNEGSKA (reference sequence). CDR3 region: CSASSTGGETQYF. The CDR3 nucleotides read TGCAGTGCTAGTTCGACAGGGGGGGAGACCCAGTACTTC.

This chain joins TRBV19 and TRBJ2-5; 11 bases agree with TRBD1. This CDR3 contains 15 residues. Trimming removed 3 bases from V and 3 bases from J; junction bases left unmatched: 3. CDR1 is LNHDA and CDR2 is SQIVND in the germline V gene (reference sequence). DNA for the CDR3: TGTGCCAGTAGTATTCGGACAGGGGGCAAAGAGACCCAGTACTTC. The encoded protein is CASSIRTGGKETQYF.

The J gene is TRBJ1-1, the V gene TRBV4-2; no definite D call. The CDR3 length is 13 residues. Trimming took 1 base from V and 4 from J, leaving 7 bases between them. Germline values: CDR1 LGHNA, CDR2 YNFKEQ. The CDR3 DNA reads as TGTGCCAGCAGCCAAGTTCTTAGCACTGAAGCTTTCTTT. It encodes CASSQVLSTEAFF.

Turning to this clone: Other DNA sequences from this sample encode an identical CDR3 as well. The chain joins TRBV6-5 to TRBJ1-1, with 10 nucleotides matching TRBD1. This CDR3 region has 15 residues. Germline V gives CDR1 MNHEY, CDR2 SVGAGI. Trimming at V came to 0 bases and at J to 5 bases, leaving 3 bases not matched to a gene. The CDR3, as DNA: TGTGCCAGCAGTTACTCGAGGACAGGGGGAACTGAAGCTTTCTTT. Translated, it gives CASSYSRTGGTEAFF.

The CDR3 loop reads CASSLAQGSFSEQYF. CDR3 coding DNA: TGTGCCAGCAGCTTAGCTCAGGGGTCCTTCTCCGAGCAGTACTTC. The chain is built from TRBV7-8 and TRBJ2-7; possibly TRBD1 for D (6 bases). Trimming took off 0 bases at V and 6 bases at J, with 15 bases between the two ends. Germline CDR1 SGHVS, CDR2 FQNEAQ. The CDR3 extends over 15 amino acids.

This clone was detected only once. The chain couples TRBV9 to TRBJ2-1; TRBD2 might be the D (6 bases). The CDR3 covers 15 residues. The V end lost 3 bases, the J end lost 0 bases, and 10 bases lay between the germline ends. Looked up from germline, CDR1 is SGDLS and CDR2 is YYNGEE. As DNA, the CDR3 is TGTGCCAGCAGCGCACGGGGGAACTCCTACAATGAGCAGTTCTTC. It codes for CASSARGNSYNEQFF.

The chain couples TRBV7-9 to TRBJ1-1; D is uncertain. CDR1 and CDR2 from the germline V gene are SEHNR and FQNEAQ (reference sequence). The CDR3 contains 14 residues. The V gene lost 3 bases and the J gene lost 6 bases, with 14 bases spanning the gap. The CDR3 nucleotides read TGTGCCAGCAGCTTGCCCGTAGAGTCCGCTGAAGCTTTCTTT. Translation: CASSLPVESAEAFF.

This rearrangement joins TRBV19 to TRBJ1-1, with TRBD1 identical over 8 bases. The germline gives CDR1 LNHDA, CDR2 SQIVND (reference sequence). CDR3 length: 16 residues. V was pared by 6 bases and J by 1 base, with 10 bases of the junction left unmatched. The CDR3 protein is CASRPQHRGRNTEAFF. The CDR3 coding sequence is TGTGCCAGTAGACCGCAGCACAGGGGGAGGAACACTGAAGCTTTCTTT. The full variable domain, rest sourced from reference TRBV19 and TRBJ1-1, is DGGITQSPKYLFRKEGQNVTLSCEQNLNHDAMYWYRQDPGQGLRLIYYSQIVNDFQKGDIAEGYSVSREKKESFPLTVTSAQKNPTAFYLCASRPQHRGRNTEAFFGQGTRLTVV.

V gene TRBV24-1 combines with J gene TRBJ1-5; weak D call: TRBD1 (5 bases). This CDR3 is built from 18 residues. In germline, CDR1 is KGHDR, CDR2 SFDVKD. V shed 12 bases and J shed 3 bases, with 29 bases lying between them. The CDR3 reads CALLREGEGSLNNQPQHF. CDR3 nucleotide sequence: TGTGCCCTTCTGAGGGAGGGAGAGGGGTCGCTTAACAATCAGCCCCAGCATTTT.